The rows below give T cell receptor beta chains drawn from one sample of a study of radiation and T cells in renal cell carcinoma. Produced via immunoSEQ multiplex PCR; TCRdb's table is partial and in-frame only. This table has about 150,000 clones, roughly nine tenths appearing once. The sample was blood, taken from a patient whose treatment included radiotherapy and nephrectomy. These receptors all stem from a woman between 65 and 79 years old with renal cell carcinoma. Both conserved end residues are part of each CDR3. The order of the fields is CDR3 DNA, CDR3 protein, D gene, V gene, clone size, J gene. D genes are given only for firm matches. The listing skips clone size in some rows; elsewhere it reads once, few, many or a size class.

DNA: TGTGCCAGCAGTTCCAGAGGGGGCGAGGGCTACACCTTC; CDR3: CASSSRGGEGYTF; D: TRBD1; V: TRBV6-6; size: -; J: TRBJ1-2
DNA: TGCGCCAGCAGCCACCCCGGTTACGAGCAGTACTTC; CDR3: CASSHPGYEQYF; D: -; V: TRBV4-1; size: once; J: TRBJ2-7
DNA: TGTGCCAGCAGCACCGGGACTAGCAGTGAGCAGTTCTTC; CDR3: CASSTGTSSEQFF; D: TRBD2; V: TRBV9; size: -; J: TRBJ2-1
DNA: TGTGCCAGCACAGGGGGCGACGAGCAGTACTTC; CDR3: CASTGGDEQYF; D: TRBD1; V: TRBV6-1; size: -; J: TRBJ2-7
DNA: TGTGCCAGCAGAAGACAAGATAACTATGGCTACACCTTC; CDR3: CASRRQDNYGYTF; D: -; V: TRBV28; size: -; J: TRBJ1-2
DNA: TGTGCCAGTGCTGGAAGCGGGGGGCTGTACAATGAGCAGTTCTTC; CDR3: CASAGSGGLYNEQFF; D: TRBD2; V: TRBV6-5; size: -; J: TRBJ2-1
DNA: TGTGCCAGCAGTCCCCGGACAGGGACCCTATCCTACGAGCAGTACTTC; CDR3: CASSPRTGTLSYEQYF; D: TRBD1; V: TRBV28; size: -; J: TRBJ2-7
DNA: TGTGCCAGCAGCCACCAGGGGCCGGCGGGGGGCTACACCTTC; CDR3: CASSHQGPAGGYTF; D: -; V: TRBV14; size: -; J: TRBJ1-2
DNA: TGTGCCAGCAGCGTAGGGCCAGGGGGAAATGAAAAACTGTTTTTT; CDR3: CASSVGPGGNEKLFF; D: TRBD1; V: TRBV9; size: few; J: TRBJ1-4
DNA: TGCAGCGTGCTGGGAGCCAAAAACATTCAGTACTTC; CDR3: CSVLGAKNIQYF; D: -; V: TRBV29-1; size: -; J: TRBJ2-4
DNA: TGTGCCAGCAGCTTTTTAGCGGGGGGGCCATCGGAGCAGTTCTTC; CDR3: CASSFLAGGPSEQFF; D: TRBD2; V: TRBV11-2; size: few; J: TRBJ2-1
DNA: TGTGCCAGCAGTCCCGACAGGGGGGGAAGCTACGAGCAGTACTTC; CDR3: CASSPDRGGSYEQYF; D: TRBD1; V: TRBV28; size: -; J: TRBJ2-7
DNA: TGTGCCAGCAGTGTCTCGGATCTCTCTGGAAACACCATATATTTT; CDR3: CASSVSDLSGNTIYF; D: -; V: TRBV2; size: -; J: TRBJ1-3
DNA: TGTGCCAGCAGTGAAGCGCGGTCCGGGGGCTACACCTTC; CDR3: CASSEARSGGYTF; D: -; V: TRBV6-1; size: -; J: TRBJ1-2
DNA: TGTGCCAGCAGTGAAGTTGGGTTCCTGGACAGGGGGCTAGCTGGGGCCAACGTCCTGACTTTC; CDR3: CASSEVGFLDRGLAGANVLTF; D: TRBD1; V: TRBV6-1; size: -; J: TRBJ2-6
DNA: TGTGCCAGCAGTTACAGGAACTATGGCTACACCTTC; CDR3: CASSYRNYGYTF; D: -; V: TRBV6-5; size: few; J: TRBJ1-2
DNA: TGCGCCAGCAGCCAGGGACTCAACTACGAGCAGTACTTC; CDR3: CASSQGLNYEQYF; D: -; V: TRBV5-1; size: -; J: TRBJ2-7
DNA: TGTGCCAGCAGCCGAGACAGGGCCGACTATGGCTACACCTTC; CDR3: CASSRDRADYGYTF; D: TRBD1; V: TRBV4-2; size: once; J: TRBJ1-2
DNA: TGCGCCAGCAGCCAAGCCGAGGGACTTCGAGCGACCCAGTACTTC; CDR3: CASSQAEGLRATQYF; D: -; V: TRBV4-1; size: -; J: TRBJ2-5
DNA: TGTGCCAGTAGCAGACAGCTAGCTAACTATGGCTACACCTTC; CDR3: CASSRQLANYGYTF; D: -; V: TRBV19; size: -; J: TRBJ1-2
DNA: TGTGCCATGGCCGGCCAAGGGGCTGGAAACACCATATATTTT; CDR3: CAMAGQGAGNTIYF; D: -; V: TRBV10-3; size: -; J: TRBJ1-3
DNA: TGTGCCAGCAGCTTATACTCCGACTCCAGCTCCTACGAGCAGTACTTC; CDR3: CASSLYSDSSSYEQYF; D: -; V: TRBV7-2; size: -; J: TRBJ2-7
DNA: TGTGCCAGCAGCTTAGCTAGCGGGGGTAGAACCGGGGAGCTGTTTTTT; CDR3: CASSLASGGRTGELFF; D: TRBD2; V: TRBV11-2; size: -; J: TRBJ2-2
DNA: TGCGCCAGCAGTCAACCCTGGGGGGATGGGGGCATTCAGTACTTC; CDR3: CASSQPWGDGGIQYF; D: -; V: TRBV23-1; size: -; J: TRBJ2-4
DNA: TGTGCCAGTAGTATCGGGGGCCTTAACTACGAGCAGTACTTC; CDR3: CASSIGGLNYEQYF; D: -; V: TRBV19; size: -; J: TRBJ2-7
DNA: TGCGCCAGCAGCTTGCCCCTGACGGACGAGCAGTACTTC; CDR3: CASSLPLTDEQYF; D: -; V: TRBV5-1; size: -; J: TRBJ2-7
DNA: TGTGCCAGCAGCTTAGATAACAGGGGGTACGAGCAGTACTTC; CDR3: CASSLDNRGYEQYF; D: TRBD1; V: TRBV7-2; size: -; J: TRBJ2-7
DNA: TGTGCCAGCAGCCAGGGTCGGGGTAATGAAAAACTGTTTTTT; CDR3: CASSQGRGNEKLFF; D: -; V: TRBV7-3; size: -; J: TRBJ1-4
DNA: TGTGCCAGTAGTGCGGGACAGGAGTCTTCACCCCTCCACTTT; CDR3: CASSAGQESSPLHF; D: TRBD1; V: TRBV19; size: -; J: TRBJ1-6
DNA: TGCAGCGTTGGACAGGGTAAGACTGAAGCTTTCTTT; CDR3: CSVGQGKTEAFF; D: TRBD1; V: TRBV29-1; size: -; J: TRBJ1-1
DNA: TGCGCCAGCAGCCGGGGGGTCACGGGGCAGAGAACTGAAGCTTTCTTT; CDR3: CASSRGVTGQRTEAFF; D: -; V: TRBV4-1; size: -; J: TRBJ1-1
DNA: TGTGCCAGCAAAATGACGGATAGCAATCAGCCCCAGCATTTT; CDR3: CASKMTDSNQPQHF; D: -; V: TRBV2; size: -; J: TRBJ1-5
DNA: TGTGCCAGCAGCTTAGACAGGGGGCGTCCTGAAGCTTTCTTT; CDR3: CASSLDRGRPEAFF; D: TRBD1; V: TRBV7-2; size: few; J: TRBJ1-1
DNA: TGTGCCAGCAGCCCCGGCCGGGTGGGCACTGAAGCTTTCTTT; CDR3: CASSPGRVGTEAFF; D: -; V: TRBV9; size: few; J: TRBJ1-1
DNA: TGTGCCAGCAGTTATACAGTCCTGAACACTGAAGCTTTCTTT; CDR3: CASSYTVLNTEAFF; D: -; V: TRBV6-5; size: -; J: TRBJ1-1
DNA: TGTGCCACCAGCAGGGAGAGGGGGCGCGCCTACGAGCAGTACTTC; CDR3: CATSRERGRAYEQYF; D: TRBD1; V: TRBV15; size: -; J: TRBJ2-7
DNA: TGCGCCAGCAGTACCAGCCAGCGAAACACCGGGGAGCTGTTTTTT; CDR3: CASSTSQRNTGELFF; D: -; V: TRBV10-2; size: -; J: TRBJ2-2
DNA: TGCAGCGTTGAAGATCGGGAACAGGGGAGCACCTTC; CDR3: CSVEDREQGSTF; D: TRBD1; V: TRBV29-1; size: once; J: TRBJ1-2
DNA: TGCGCCAGCAGCTTGATGGGGGGCTCAAACACTGAAGCTTTCTTT; CDR3: CASSLMGGSNTEAFF; D: -; V: TRBV5-1; size: few; J: TRBJ1-1
DNA: TGTGCCAGCAGTTTCGGCAGGTCCTACGAGCAGTACTTC; CDR3: CASSFGRSYEQYF; D: -; V: TRBV27; size: -; J: TRBJ2-7
DNA: TGTGCCAGCAGCGTAGGAGGCAGTGGGGTGAACACTGAAGCTTTCTTT; CDR3: CASSVGGSGVNTEAFF; D: -; V: TRBV9; size: once; J: TRBJ1-1
DNA: TGCGCCAGCAGCTTACGGGGAGAAAGAACTGAAGCTTTCTTT; CDR3: CASSLRGERTEAFF; D: -; V: TRBV5-1; size: -; J: TRBJ1-1
DNA: TGTGCCAGCTGGGACAGGGGGCCTCCTGGGGCCAACGTCCTGACTTTC; CDR3: CASWDRGPPGANVLTF; D: TRBD1; V: TRBV28; size: -; J: TRBJ2-6
DNA: TGTGCCATCAGAGACGGAGGGCCAATCACAGATACGCAGTATTTT; CDR3: CAIRDGGPITDTQYF; D: -; V: TRBV10-3; size: -; J: TRBJ2-3
DNA: TGTGCCAGCAGCGGGTCGCAGGGGAGAAGCACAGATACGCAGTATTTT; CDR3: CASSGSQGRSTDTQYF; D: -; V: TRBV9; size: -; J: TRBJ2-3
DNA: TGTGCCAGCAGCGTAGCCGGCGGGACTAGCGGCCTCACAGATACGCAGTATTTT; CDR3: CASSVAGGTSGLTDTQYF; D: TRBD2; V: TRBV9; size: -; J: TRBJ2-3